This passage covers 12 T cell receptor beta chains from one sample sequenced in a study of control samples from healthy donors and cancer patients. Data came from immunoSEQ multiplex PCR; TCRdb stores just in-frame clones and leaves some out. The sample holds some 130,000 clones; approximately 94% are singletons and the top ten take 1.7%. The sequencing sample was made of PBMCs. The receptors come from a man aged 45-60 years with head and neck cancer.

This rearrangement joins TRBV5-4 to TRBJ2-2, with D tentatively TRBD1 (5 bases). Deletions cut 0 bases from V and 0 bases from J, with 12 bases between. The CDR3 runs 17 residues. Germline loops: CDR1 SGHNT, CDR2 YYREEE (reference sequence). The CDR3 region is CASSLGTYSSNTGELFF. In DNA form, the CDR3 reads TGTGCCAGCAGCTTGGGGACATACTCTTCGAACACCGGGGAGCTGTTTTTT. Complete variable domain (other parts from reference TRBV5-4 and TRBJ2-2): ETGVTQSPTHLIKTRGQQVTLRCSSQSGHNTVSWYQQALGQGPQFIFQYYREEENGRGNFPPRFSGLQFPNYSSELNVNALELDDSALYLCASSLGTYSSNTGELFFGEGSRLTVL.

This chain links TRBV18 with TRBJ2-1, with 12 bases lining up with TRBD2. J lost 4 bases, V lost 3 bases, and 4 bases had no gene match. Germline V gives CDR1 KGHSH, CDR2 LQKENI. CDR3 length: 16 amino acids. The chain's CDR3 is CASSPSLAGGYNEQFF. The CDR3 bases are TGTGCCAGCTCACCCTCACTAGCGGGGGGATACAATGAGCAGTTCTTC. The variable domain in full, completed from reference TRBV18 and TRBJ2-1, reads NAGVMQNPRHLVRRRGQEARLRCSPMKGHSHVYWYRQLPEEGLKFMVYLQKENIIDESGMPKERFSAEFPKEGPSILRIQQVVRGDSAAYFCASSPSLAGGYNEQFFGPGTRLTVL.

The rearrangement links TRBV7-2 to TRBJ2-3; 15 nucleotides line up with TRBD2. The CDR3 runs 17 residues. V was clipped by 5 bases and J by 1 base; unmatched bases: 4. Germline V gene lookup returns CDR1 SGHTA and CDR2 FQGNSA. CDR3 sequence: CASSPGLAGGRTDTQYF. The CDR3 DNA is TGTGCCAGCAGCCCGGGACTAGCGGGGGGCCGCACAGATACGCAGTATTTT.

V and J are TRBV4-1 and TRBJ1-1; 10 nucleotides align to TRBD1. The CDR3 consists of 13 residues. CDR1 is MGHRA and CDR2 is YSYEKL in the germline V gene. V lost 4 bases, J lost 8 bases, and 4 bases stayed unmatched. The CDR3 DNA is TGCGCCAGCAGCCCGGGACAGGGGATGGAAGCTTTCTTT. It specifies CASSPGQGMEAFF.

V and J are TRBV6-6 and TRBJ2-4; D is perhaps TRBD2 (5 bases). The CDR3 is 15 residues long. Germline V gene lookup returns CDR1 MNHNY and CDR2 SVGAGI (reference sequence). Trimming removed 2 bases at V and 0 bases at J, with 8 bases between. CDR3 DNA: TGTGCCAGCAGTTACGAGGGTATAGCCAAAAACATTCAGTACTTC. As protein: CASSYEGIAKNIQYF.

CDR3: CASSTKRGTGRHEQFF. CDR3 DNA: TGCGCCAGCAGTACAAAACGGGGGACAGGGAGGCATGAGCAGTTCTTC. The gene calls are TRBV10-2 and TRBJ2-1, with 9 bases identical to TRBD1. This CDR3 region has 16 residues. J was trimmed by 8 bases and V by 5 bases; bases with no gene match: 13. Per germline, CDR1 WSHSY and CDR2 SAAADI.

This rearrangement joins TRBV4-2 to TRBJ1-6; D gene ambiguous. The CDR3 is 12 residues long. Germline V gene sequence: CDR1 LGHNA, CDR2 YNFKEQ. V was cut by 4 bases and J by 5 bases, with 3 bases left in between. CDR3: CASSLDNSPLHF. The CDR3 nucleotides read TGTGCCAGCAGCCTTGATAATTCACCCCTCCACTTT.

As DNA, the CDR3 is TGTGCCAGCAGATACAGGGGGCGGAACTACGAGCAGTACTTC. Its translation is CASRYRGRNYEQYF. The V and J genes are TRBV6-5 and TRBJ2-7, with 9 positions matching TRBD1. Germline-derived CDR1 and CDR2 are MNHEY and SVGAGI. This CDR3 has 14 residues. The junction had 6 bases not matched to a gene; V was cut back by 6 bases and J by 3 bases.

Only one count was recorded for this clone. This chain links TRBV2 with TRBJ2-6; D is uncertain. Looked up from germline, CDR1 is SNHLY and CDR2 is FYNNEI. Trimming took 4 bases from V and 0 from J, leaving 1 base between them. The CDR3 loop spans 13 amino acids. CDR3 loop: CASSASGANVLTF. For the CDR3, the DNA is TGTGCCAGCAGTGCCTCTGGGGCCAACGTCCTGACTTTC.

V gene TRBV7-3 combines with J gene TRBJ2-3; D possibly matches TRBD1 or TRBD2 (6 bases each). This CDR3 is 15 amino acids long. Germline lookup yields CDR1 SGHTA and CDR2 FQGTGA. The V end was cut by 2 bases, the J end by 3 bases, with 12 bases between. The CDR3 bases are TGTGCCAGCAGCTTAGTAGGGGGGAGGACAGATACGCAGTATTTT. Translation: CASSLVGGRTDTQYF.

The chain uses TRBV7-6 and TRBJ2-1, with 8 positions matching TRBD2. The CDR3 consists of 15 residues. After removal of 5 bases from V and 15 bases from J, the junction contained 18 bases not matched to a gene. CDR1 is SGHVS and CDR2 is FNYEAQ in the germline V gene. The chain's CDR3 is CASSPLLAGPNIRFF. In DNA, the CDR3 is TGTGCCAGCAGCCCGTTGTTAGCGGGGCCCAATATTAGGTTCTTC.

The chain recombines TRBV10-3 with TRBJ2-1; TRBD2 is a possible D gene (6 bases). V was trimmed by 2 bases and J by 5 bases, leaving 13 bases between them. From germline, CDR1 is ENHRY and CDR2 SYGVKD. The CDR3 sequence is 15 residues long. This CDR3 is CAISEGGKRDNEQFF. In nucleotides, the CDR3 is TGTGCCATCAGTGAGGGGGGGAAACGGGACAATGAGCAGTTCTTC.